Listed below are T cell receptor beta chains from one sample, sequenced in a study of blood T cell repertoires in COVID-19. Here immunoSEQ multiplex PCR was the method, and the copy in TCRdb shows in-frame clones only, minus some. The repertoire holds about 210,000 clones, roughly 82% seen once, with 9.5% to 10% in the top ten. The sequenced sample consisted of peripheral blood. The receptors were sampled from a man between 45 and 60 years old with active or convalescent COVID-19. Each CDR3 is given with its conserved first and last residue. D genes are given only for firm matches. The size entry is marked missing in some rows and otherwise reads once, few, many or a size class.

d_call: TRBD1; clone_size: .; j_call: TRBJ1-2; v_call: TRBV6-5; cdr3_nt: TGTGCCATTCGGGACAGGGGGAACTATGGCTACACCTTC; cdr3_aa: CAIRDRGNYGYTF
d_call: TRBD2; clone_size: .; j_call: TRBJ2-1; v_call: TRBV7-8; cdr3_nt: TGTGCCAGCAGCTCGGGAGGGGCCTACAATGAGCAGTTCTTC; cdr3_aa: CASSSGGAYNEQFF
d_call: TRBD2; clone_size: .; j_call: TRBJ2-1; v_call: TRBV7-3; cdr3_nt: TGTGCCAGCAGCTACTCCGGGACTAGCGGGAGAGCATGGAATGAGCAGTTCTTC; cdr3_aa: CASSYSGTSGRAWNEQFF
d_call: .; clone_size: .; j_call: TRBJ1-5; v_call: TRBV2; cdr3_nt: TGTGCCAGCAGTGACGTGGCAGGGGTCTCTCAGCCCCAGCATTTT; cdr3_aa: CASSDVAGVSQPQHF
d_call: .; clone_size: once; j_call: TRBJ2-1; v_call: TRBV7-9; cdr3_nt: TGTGCCAGCAGCATTAACCAGGGAAATGAGCAGTTCTTC; cdr3_aa: CASSINQGNEQFF
d_call: TRBD1; clone_size: once; j_call: TRBJ2-1; v_call: TRBV20-1; cdr3_nt: TGCAGTGCTAGTAGAAGGACAGGGGGCTACAATGAGCAGTTCTTC; cdr3_aa: CSASRRTGGYNEQFF
d_call: TRBD1; clone_size: .; j_call: TRBJ1-6; v_call: TRBV28; cdr3_nt: TGTGCCAGTTCACTTGGACAGGGTCAATCACCCCTCCACTTT; cdr3_aa: CASSLGQGQSPLHF
d_call: TRBD2; clone_size: .; j_call: TRBJ2-3; v_call: TRBV12-3/TRBV12-4; cdr3_nt: TGTGTCGCGGGGGGCACAGATACGCAGTATTTT; cdr3_aa: CVAGGTDTQYF
d_call: .; clone_size: .; j_call: TRBJ1-5; v_call: TRBV4-3; cdr3_nt: TGCGCCAGCAGCTCGACTGCCGAGGCCAATCAGCCCCAGCATTTT; cdr3_aa: CASSSTAEANQPQHF
d_call: TRBD2; clone_size: .; j_call: TRBJ2-7; v_call: TRBV19; cdr3_nt: TGTGCCAGTAGTACCCGACTAGCTCCATTCTACGAGCAGTACTTC; cdr3_aa: CASSTRLAPFYEQYF
d_call: .; clone_size: few; j_call: TRBJ1-1; v_call: TRBV21-1; cdr3_nt: TGTGCCAGCCCCTGGGTGGGCCCCACTGAAGCTTTCTTT; cdr3_aa: CASPWVGPTEAFF
d_call: .; clone_size: .; j_call: TRBJ2-1; v_call: TRBV5-1; cdr3_nt: TGCGCCAGCAGCTTGGGAGGCAGTATCTACAATGAGCAGTTCTTC; cdr3_aa: CASSLGGSIYNEQFF
d_call: TRBD1; clone_size: .; j_call: TRBJ1-1; v_call: TRBV13; cdr3_nt: TGTGCCAGCAGCTTAGGCTCTTGGGGACAGCAATTTAACGGAGCTTTCTTT; cdr3_aa: CASSLGSWGQQFNGAFF
d_call: TRBD1; clone_size: .; j_call: TRBJ1-4; v_call: TRBV4-3; cdr3_nt: TGCGCCAGCAGCCTCCGGGCGGGACAGGGTCTTGAAAAACTGTTTTTT; cdr3_aa: CASSLRAGQGLEKLFF
d_call: TRBD1; clone_size: .; j_call: TRBJ1-3; v_call: TRBV5-1; cdr3_nt: TGCGCCAGCAGCCCCGACAGGGGATACACCATATATTTT; cdr3_aa: CASSPDRGYTIYF
d_call: .; clone_size: .; j_call: TRBJ2-3; v_call: TRBV7-8; cdr3_nt: TGTGCCAGCAGCTCACAGGGAGGGTCTAGCACAGATACGCAGTATTTT; cdr3_aa: CASSSQGGSSTDTQYF
d_call: .; clone_size: .; j_call: TRBJ2-3; v_call: TRBV9; cdr3_nt: TGTGCCAGCAGCGTCGCCGGTTTGGATACGCAGTATTTT; cdr3_aa: CASSVAGLDTQYF
d_call: TRBD2; clone_size: .; j_call: TRBJ2-2; v_call: TRBV5-4; cdr3_nt: TGTGCCAGCAGCTTGGGCGGGAGGGAGAGCACCGGGGAGCTGTTTTTT; cdr3_aa: CASSLGGRESTGELFF
d_call: TRBD1; clone_size: .; j_call: TRBJ2-1; v_call: TRBV12-5; cdr3_nt: TGTGCTAGTGGTCCCCGGGACAGGGGAGTAAATGAGCAGTTCTTC; cdr3_aa: CASGPRDRGVNEQFF
d_call: .; clone_size: .; j_call: TRBJ2-2; v_call: TRBV19; cdr3_nt: TGTGCCAGTAGTATTAAGGGGCACACCGGGGAGCTGTTTTTT; cdr3_aa: CASSIKGHTGELFF
d_call: TRBD2; clone_size: .; j_call: TRBJ2-1; v_call: TRBV11-3; cdr3_nt: TGTGCCAGCTGCCGGGGGGGCCGTTGGAATGAGCAGTTCTTC; cdr3_aa: CASCRGGRWNEQFF
d_call: .; clone_size: few; j_call: TRBJ2-7; v_call: TRBV28; cdr3_nt: TGTGCCAGCAGTTTAATGAGCAGGGCCCCCTACGAGCAGTACTTC; cdr3_aa: CASSLMSRAPYEQYF
d_call: TRBD1; clone_size: .; j_call: TRBJ1-2; v_call: TRBV19; cdr3_nt: TGTGCCAGTAGCTTTAACCGGGACAGGTTAACTAACTATGGCTACACCTTC; cdr3_aa: CASSFNRDRLTNYGYTF
d_call: .; clone_size: .; j_call: TRBJ1-4; v_call: TRBV12-3/TRBV12-4; cdr3_nt: TGTGCCAGCAGTACCCCCGGAGGGAGGGAACTGTTTTTT; cdr3_aa: CASSTPGGRELFF
d_call: TRBD1; clone_size: .; j_call: TRBJ1-6; v_call: TRBV7-8; cdr3_nt: TGTGCCAGCAGCCCCCGGGACAGTACCCTCTTGGCACCCCTCCACTTT; cdr3_aa: CASSPRDSTLLAPLHF
d_call: .; clone_size: .; j_call: TRBJ2-3; v_call: TRBV27; cdr3_nt: TGTGCCAGCAGTTTATTTCCGGGGGTCACTAGCACAGATACGCAGTATTTT; cdr3_aa: CASSLFPGVTSTDTQYF
d_call: TRBD2; clone_size: .; j_call: TRBJ2-1; v_call: TRBV7-9; cdr3_nt: TGTGCCAGCAGCTCCGGACTAGCGGATGAGCAGTTCTTC; cdr3_aa: CASSSGLADEQFF
d_call: TRBD2; clone_size: .; j_call: TRBJ2-5; v_call: TRBV4-1; cdr3_nt: TGCGCCAGCAGCCCCACGGGACTAGCGGGGGTTGAGACCCAGTACTTC; cdr3_aa: CASSPTGLAGVETQYF
d_call: TRBD1; clone_size: .; j_call: TRBJ2-5; v_call: TRBV7-2; cdr3_nt: TGTGCCAGCAGCTTAGTAGGGACAGGGGGCCAGGAGACCCAGTACTTC; cdr3_aa: CASSLVGTGGQETQYF
d_call: TRBD1; clone_size: .; j_call: TRBJ2-1; v_call: TRBV7-9; cdr3_nt: TGTGCCAGCAGCTTAGTGGGGACAGGGGAGGATGAGCAGTTCTTC; cdr3_aa: CASSLVGTGEDEQFF
d_call: .; clone_size: .; j_call: TRBJ2-1; v_call: TRBV5-4; cdr3_nt: TGTGCCAGCAGCCCAGGCCCAGAATACAATGAGCAGTTCTTC; cdr3_aa: CASSPGPEYNEQFF
d_call: .; clone_size: .; j_call: TRBJ1-5; v_call: TRBV28; cdr3_nt: TGTGCCAGCAGTCGGGACATTAGCAATCAGCCCCAGCATTTT; cdr3_aa: CASSRDISNQPQHF
d_call: .; clone_size: .; j_call: TRBJ2-1; v_call: TRBV7-3; cdr3_nt: TGTGCCAGCAGCAAAGACAGACACAATGAGCAGTTCTTC; cdr3_aa: CASSKDRHNEQFF